This T cell receptor (beta chain) was found in a study of PD-1 blockade in mismatch repair-deficient tumors. About the study: Enrolled about 2013-2017, patients had progressing, pretreated mismatch repair-deficient cancers of about a dozen types.

Only in-frame clones appear in the TCRdb table, and some are missing; sequencing was by immunoSEQ multiplex PCR. The data hold approximately 110,000 clones, with 60% to 85% observed a single time. Looked up from germline, CDR1 is SGHAT and CDR2 is FQNNGV. This CDR3 spans 14 amino acids. The trim removed 2 bases at V and 4 bases at J, leaving 2 bases unmatched. PCR or immunohistochemistry showed mismatch repair deficiency in every enrolled patient. Points from the study as a whole: Tumor-resident clones, often undetectable pretreatment in blood, expanded then contracted after pembrolizumab.

A word on this clone: Its antigen is unknown.

This sample comprised peripheral blood, obtained approximately 14 months after starting pembrolizumab. The chain combines TRBV11-2 with TRBJ2-7; TRBD2 matches 10 bases. This sequence originates from an adult with mismatch repair-deficient cancer. CDR3 sequence (DNA): TGTGCCAGCAGCTTACAGCGGGAGGGGTACGAGCAGTACTTC. It translates to CASSLQREGYEQYF.